This T cell receptor beta chain was documented in a study of T cells after yellow fever vaccination. Template switching by 5'RACE produced TCR cDNA, adding a universal primer site and UMIs. One entry per CDR3 protein results from TCRdb running MiXCR on the 5' RACE reads. The data contain 110,000 to 150,000 distinct CDR3 sequences, about 6.9% of them singletons. Whole-study findings and limits: There was a small share of clonotypes that showed up in both the CD4 and CD8 compartments. The secondary response peaked faster, at day 5 versus 15, but was weaker.

CDR1 is LNHDA, CDR2 SQIVND, per germline (reference sequence). The CDR3 totals 16 residues. Deletions cut 6 bases from V and 9 bases from J, with 21 bases between. There are a few counts of this clonotype. Its antigen is unknown. Material: CD4+ T cells sorted from PBMCs, obtained 10 days after the yellow fever booster vaccination. This rearrangement joins TRBV19 to TRBJ2-6; perhaps TRBD2 as D (5 bases). This clonotype was obtained from a man in his thirties or forties who received the YFV17D yellow fever vaccine. In nucleotides, the CDR3 is TGTGCCAGTAGCCCTAGCCTTGGTAAGGAGAGCAACGTCCTGACTTTC. This translates into CASSPSLGKESNVLTF.